The following is a T cell receptor (beta chain) sequence with its context. This record comes from a study of blood T cell repertoires in COVID-19. Study summary: COVID-19 samples collected from the United States, Italy and Spain covered acute and convalescent phases. T cells, B-cell-depleted T cells, or PBMCs provided the cDNA or gDNA that served as material.

Donors in Cohort 3 counted as recovered after two negative PCRs, clearance, or symptom resolution. Some clones are missing from TCRdb's copy, which holds only in-frame ones; the method was immunoSEQ multiplex PCR. The table includes just over 150,000 clones, around 89% detected once. This TCR was sampled from a woman between 50 and 59 years old who had recovered from COVID-19. Sequencing was done on a sample of PBMCs or T cells enriched from blood (not recorded which).

CDR3 sequence reads: CASTLIGAPVGELFF. In DNA, the CDR3 is TGTGCCAGCACCTTAATAGGGGCGCCGGTCGGGGAGCTGTTTTTT. The chain uses TRBV27 and TRBJ2-2, with a tentative D call TRBD1 (5 bases). The V end was cut by 7 bases, the J end by 7 bases, with 19 bases between. Germline V gene data show CDR1 as MNHEY and CDR2 as SMNVEV (reference sequence). The CDR3 is 15 residues long.